This T cell receptor beta chain was captured by sequencing in a study of blood T cells in healthy people across ages. The CDR3 length is 16 residues. J was trimmed by 3 bases and V by 2 bases; bases with no gene match: 8. Germline lookup yields CDR1 MGHRA and CDR2 YSYEKL. This clonotype was found many times. Its antigen is not known. Next came a second PCR, run for about 6 to 12 cycles, which used a sample-barcoded 5' primer along with a J-beta primer mix. Carrying 12 random nucleotides, a template-switch adaptor labeled each individual cDNA molecule. TCRdb processed the 5' RACE reads anew with MiXCR; each CDR3 protein has one entry. The sample consists of around 620,000 distinct CDR3 sequences, about 26% of them appearing once. General observations from the study: Significant beta diversity loss was already apparent by age about 39, declining roughly linearly. There were more naive CD4+ cells and higher diversity in long-lived donors than in aged donors.

Aged roughly 6 to 100, donors were systemically healthy Caucasians from Russia. The origin of this receptor is a woman between 65 and 79 years old in good health. Sequencing was performed on blood. The rearrangement links TRBV4-1 to TRBJ1-2; 8 positions match TRBD1. This CDR3 reads CASSQRAIQGDYGYTF. The CDR3 DNA sequence: TGCGCCAGCAGCCAAAGAGCAATACAGGGGGACTATGGCTACACCTTC.